Reported below is one TCR beta chain. The data were taken from a study of cytomegalovirus exposure and HLA in healthy donors. Study-level information: As an earlier analysis found, roughly 180 million T cells yielded 100 million to 130 million unique TCR beta sequences. The early release's HLA-typed donors yielded about 85 million unique TCRs.

Germline CDR1 reads SEHNR; CDR2 reads FQNEAQ (reference sequence). The CDR3 runs 13 residues. The germline V and J ends were trimmed by 4 bases and 6 bases, with 11 bases remaining between them. The study ran its PCR with 60 Vbeta and 13 Jbeta primers. Data came from immunoSEQ multiplex PCR; TCRdb stores just in-frame clones and leaves some out. The sample lists some 180,000 clones; roughly 74% were seen once. The TCR was taken from a female donor in good health and CMV-seronegative. Material for sequencing was PBMCs. The chain uses TRBV7-9 and TRBJ2-3; D uncertain. The CDR3 DNA follows: TGTGCCAGCAGCTACCGGGTTTCGGATACGCAGTATTTT. Translated: CASSYRVSDTQYF.